This TCR beta chain derives from a study of cytomegalovirus exposure and HLA in healthy donors. Use of 60 Vbeta and 13 Jbeta primers characterized the PCR. The assay was immunoSEQ multiplex PCR, and TCRdb's table has in-frame clones only and misses some. This sample's table reports 45,000 to 55,000 clones. The specimen sequenced was PBMCs. This sequence was found in a male donor in good health and CMV-seropositive.

CDR3 in DNA: TGTGCCAGCAGCCCCAGGCCCCGGGGAGACACTGAAGCTTTCTTT. Amino acid sequence: CASSPRPRGDTEAFF. The rearrangement joins TRBV4-2 to TRBJ1-1; no clear D gene. CDR1 and CDR2 from the germline V gene are LGHNA and YNFKEQ. The CDR3 is 15 residues long. With 4 bases removed from V and 3 bases from J, the gap between germline ends came to 15 bases.